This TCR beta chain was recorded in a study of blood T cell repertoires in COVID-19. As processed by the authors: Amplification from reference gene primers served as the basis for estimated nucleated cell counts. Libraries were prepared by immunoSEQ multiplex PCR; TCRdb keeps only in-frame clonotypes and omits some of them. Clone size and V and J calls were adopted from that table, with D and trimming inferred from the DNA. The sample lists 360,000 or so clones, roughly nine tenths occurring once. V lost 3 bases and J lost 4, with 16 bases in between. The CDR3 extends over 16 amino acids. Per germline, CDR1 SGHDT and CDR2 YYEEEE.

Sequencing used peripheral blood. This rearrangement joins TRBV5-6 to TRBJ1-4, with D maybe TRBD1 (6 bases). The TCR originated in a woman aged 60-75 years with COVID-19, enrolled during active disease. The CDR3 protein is CASSSLGGGDNEKLFF. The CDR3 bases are TGTGCCAGCAGCTCGCTAGGGGGAGGGGATAATGAAAAACTGTTTTTT.